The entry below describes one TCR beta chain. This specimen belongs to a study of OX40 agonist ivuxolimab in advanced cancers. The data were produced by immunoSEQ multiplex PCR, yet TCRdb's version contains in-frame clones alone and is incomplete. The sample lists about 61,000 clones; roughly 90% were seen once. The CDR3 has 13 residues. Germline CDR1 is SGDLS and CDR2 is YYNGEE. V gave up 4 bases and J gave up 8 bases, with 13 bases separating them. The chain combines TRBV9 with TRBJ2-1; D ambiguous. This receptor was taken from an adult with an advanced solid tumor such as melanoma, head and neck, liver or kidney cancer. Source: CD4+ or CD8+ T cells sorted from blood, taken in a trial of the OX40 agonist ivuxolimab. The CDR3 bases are TGTGCCAGCAGCCCGACCCCCCCCCATGAGCAGTTCTTC. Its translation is CASSPTPPHEQFF.